These T cell receptor beta chains were read from a single sample in a study of T cells in Graves' hyperthyroidism and ophthalmopathy. MiXCR, run by TCRdb on the multiplex PCR reads, gives a single entry per CDR3 protein. The table records more than 350,000 distinct CDR3 sequences, approximately 15% of them present only once. Sequenced sample: blood. These receptors came from a woman aged 25 to 45 with Graves' ophthalmopathy. Both conserved end residues are part of each CDR3. A D gene is named only where the DNA matches it firmly. Some rows have no size entry. The others give once, few or many, or a class for an expanded clone.

V gene: TRBV12-3/TRBV12-4; D gene: TRBD2; clone size: many; J gene: TRBJ2-1; CDR3 DNA: TGTGCCACCCAGCTCGGGGGGGGATACAATGAGCAGTTCTTC; CDR3 protein: CATQLGGGYNEQFF
V gene: TRBV11-3; D gene: TRBD1; clone size: -; J gene: TRBJ1-6; CDR3 DNA: TGTGCCAGCAGCTTGGACGGACAGGAGAATTCACCCCTCCACTTT; CDR3 protein: CASSLDGQENSPLHF
V gene: TRBV7-8; D gene: -; clone size: few; J gene: TRBJ2-1; CDR3 DNA: TGTGCCAGCGCTTCGGGGGAGTGGATTGGGAATGAGCAGTTCTTC; CDR3 protein: CASASGEWIGNEQFF
V gene: TRBV2; D gene: TRBD2; clone size: -; J gene: TRBJ2-1; CDR3 DNA: TGTGCCAGCAGAGGCGGGGGTATCAATGAGCAGTTCTTC; CDR3 protein: CASRGGGINEQFF
V gene: TRBV11-2; D gene: TRBD2; clone size: many; J gene: TRBJ2-5; CDR3 DNA: TGTGCCAGCAGCTTTAGCGGGGGACGCCAAGAGACCCAGTACTTC; CDR3 protein: CASSFSGGRQETQYF
V gene: TRBV7-3; D gene: TRBD2; clone size: many; J gene: TRBJ2-7; CDR3 DNA: TGTGCCAGCAGCTTAGGACTAGCCTACGAGCAGTACTTC; CDR3 protein: CASSLGLAYEQYF
V gene: TRBV11-2; D gene: -; clone size: many; J gene: TRBJ2-5; CDR3 DNA: TGTGCCAGCAGCTTAGACCAGGGATGGTACCAAGAGACCCAGTACTTC; CDR3 protein: CASSLDQGWYQETQYF
V gene: TRBV7-6; D gene: TRBD2; clone size: many; J gene: TRBJ2-7; CDR3 DNA: TGTGCCAGCTGCCCAGGTGGCGCGGGGGGTTCCTACGAGCAGTACTTC; CDR3 protein: CASCPGGAGGSYEQYF
V gene: TRBV29-1; D gene: -; clone size: -; J gene: TRBJ1-3; CDR3 DNA: TGCAGCGTTGCAGGGGACTCTGGAAACACCATATATTTT; CDR3 protein: CSVAGDSGNTIYF
V gene: TRBV6-2/TRBV6-3; D gene: -; clone size: -; J gene: TRBJ1-2; CDR3 DNA: TGTGCCAGCAGGGAGAGACACGTAGATGGCTACACCTTC; CDR3 protein: CASRERHVDGYTF
V gene: TRBV7-8; D gene: TRBD1; clone size: -; J gene: TRBJ1-5; CDR3 DNA: TGTGCCAGCAGCTCTACAGGGGCGAATCAGCCCCAGCATTTT; CDR3 protein: CASSSTGANQPQHF
V gene: TRBV6-1; D gene: -; clone size: -; J gene: TRBJ1-5; CDR3 DNA: TGTGCCAGCAGTAGGGCAGTCGGGCCCCAGCATTTT; CDR3 protein: CASSRAVGPQHF
V gene: TRBV4-1; D gene: -; clone size: many; J gene: TRBJ2-5; CDR3 DNA: TGCGCCAGCAGCCAAGGGACGAGGGAGACCCAGTACTTC; CDR3 protein: CASSQGTRETQYF
V gene: TRBV6-1; D gene: TRBD1; clone size: few; J gene: TRBJ2-1; CDR3 DNA: TGTGCCAGCAGAGACAGGGTTAACAATGAGCAGTTCTTC; CDR3 protein: CASRDRVNNEQFF
V gene: TRBV20-1; D gene: -; clone size: many; J gene: TRBJ1-4; CDR3 DNA: TGCAGTGCTAGAGATCAGATTAATGAAAAACTGTTTTTT; CDR3 protein: CSARDQINEKLFF
V gene: TRBV29-1; D gene: -; clone size: many; J gene: TRBJ1-1; CDR3 DNA: TGCAGCGTTGGGATGATGACCATGAACACTGAAGCTTTCTTT; CDR3 protein: CSVGMMTMNTEAFF
V gene: TRBV6-1; D gene: -; clone size: few; J gene: TRBJ1-1; CDR3 DNA: TGTGCCAGCAGTTATTGGGGGAAGGACACTGAAGCTTTCTTT; CDR3 protein: CASSYWGKDTEAFF
V gene: TRBV20-1; D gene: TRBD2; clone size: many; J gene: TRBJ2-7; CDR3 DNA: TGCAGTGGACTAGCGGGGGGATCCTACGAGCAGTACTTC; CDR3 protein: CSGLAGGSYEQYF
V gene: TRBV24-1; D gene: -; clone size: few; J gene: TRBJ1-2; CDR3 DNA: TGTGCCACCAGTGATTGGACAGCTAACTATGGCTACACCTTC; CDR3 protein: CATSDWTANYGYTF
V gene: TRBV2; D gene: -; clone size: many; J gene: TRBJ1-2; CDR3 DNA: TGTGCCGAAGGACGGTTGGGCTATAGCTACACCTTC; CDR3 protein: CAEGRLGYSYTF
V gene: TRBV4-2; D gene: -; clone size: few; J gene: TRBJ1-1; CDR3 DNA: TGTGCCAGCAGCCAAGATTGGGGAGGGCGCGCTGAAGCTTTCTTT; CDR3 protein: CASSQDWGGRAEAFF
V gene: TRBV12-3/TRBV12-4; D gene: -; clone size: -; J gene: TRBJ1-1; CDR3 DNA: TGTGCCGGCAGTTTTCTCGGGAGGGACACTGGAGCTTTCTTT; CDR3 protein: CAGSFLGRDTGAFF
V gene: TRBV10-3; D gene: -; clone size: many; J gene: TRBJ2-7; CDR3 DNA: TGTGCCATCAGTGACCCGACAGATCGTGGGAGTGGCGAGCAGTACTTC; CDR3 protein: CAISDPTDRGSGEQYF
V gene: TRBV15; D gene: TRBD2; clone size: few; J gene: TRBJ2-3; CDR3 DNA: TGTGCCACCAGCAGAGAGTCGGGGGGTAGCACAGATACGCAGTATTTT; CDR3 protein: CATSRESGGSTDTQYF
V gene: TRBV4-1; D gene: TRBD1; clone size: -; J gene: TRBJ2-7; CDR3 DNA: TGCGCCAGCAGCGCCCGGGACAGCGGCTTGAGCTACGAGCAGTACTTC; CDR3 protein: CASSARDSGLSYEQYF
V gene: TRBV3-1; D gene: TRBD2; clone size: many; J gene: TRBJ2-4; CDR3 DNA: TGTGCCAGCAGCCAAGTACGGGGCGGGAGGAGTGACATTCAGTACTTC; CDR3 protein: CASSQVRGGRSDIQYF
V gene: TRBV7-6; D gene: TRBD1; clone size: many; J gene: TRBJ1-6; CDR3 DNA: TGTGCCAGCAGCTTAAGGACAGGTGATAATTCACCCCTCCACTTT; CDR3 protein: CASSLRTGDNSPLHF
V gene: TRBV20-1; D gene: -; clone size: many; J gene: TRBJ2-5; CDR3 DNA: TGCAGTGCTAGAGATCTTTACGCGGGGAGACTACAAGAGACCCAGTACTTC; CDR3 protein: CSARDLYAGRLQETQYF
V gene: TRBV6-1; D gene: -; clone size: few; J gene: TRBJ1-6; CDR3 DNA: TGTGCCAGCAGTGAGCCGAGCTCCTATAATTCACCCCTCCACTTT; CDR3 protein: CASSEPSSYNSPLHF
V gene: TRBV10-3; D gene: TRBD2; clone size: few; J gene: TRBJ2-3; CDR3 DNA: TGTGCCACAGGCACTAGCGGGGGGGCCGTTACGCAGTATTTT; CDR3 protein: CATGTSGGAVTQYF
V gene: TRBV12-3/TRBV12-4; D gene: -; clone size: many; J gene: TRBJ2-7; CDR3 DNA: TGTGCCAGCAGTCGTCACGCGGGATACGAGCAGTACTTC; CDR3 protein: CASSRHAGYEQYF
V gene: TRBV4-1; D gene: -; clone size: many; J gene: TRBJ1-5; CDR3 DNA: TGCGCCAGCAGCCAAGCACTAAACGTGGTTCTGCCCCAGCATTTT; CDR3 protein: CASSQALNVVLPQHF
V gene: TRBV12-3/TRBV12-4; D gene: -; clone size: many; J gene: TRBJ2-7; CDR3 DNA: TGTGCCAGCAGTTTTTCAGGAGGCAAGACCTACGAGCAGTACTTC; CDR3 protein: CASSFSGGKTYEQYF
V gene: TRBV11-2; D gene: TRBD1; clone size: many; J gene: TRBJ2-7; CDR3 DNA: TGTGCCAGCAGCCCGGAGGGGACAGGGGTCTACGAGCAGTACTTC; CDR3 protein: CASSPEGTGVYEQYF
V gene: TRBV28; D gene: -; clone size: few; J gene: TRBJ1-2; CDR3 DNA: TGTGCCAGCAGTTTGAGGCAGGACTATGGCTACACCTTC; CDR3 protein: CASSLRQDYGYTF
V gene: TRBV27; D gene: -; clone size: many; J gene: TRBJ1-2; CDR3 DNA: TGTGCCAGCAGTCCCAACGCGGAACGGGGCCATGGCTACACCTTC; CDR3 protein: CASSPNAERGHGYTF
V gene: TRBV20-1; D gene: TRBD1; clone size: -; J gene: TRBJ1-1; CDR3 DNA: TGCAGTGCCTACAGGGGGTCGAACACTGAAGCTTTCTTT; CDR3 protein: CSAYRGSNTEAFF
V gene: TRBV6-5; D gene: -; clone size: few; J gene: TRBJ2-5; CDR3 DNA: TGTGCCAGCAGTTACTCGATGTCAGTATGGCAGGGAATGCGAGAGACCCAGTACTTC; CDR3 protein: CASSYSMSVWQGMRETQYF
V gene: TRBV5-6; D gene: TRBD1; clone size: many; J gene: TRBJ2-2; CDR3 DNA: TGTGCCAGCAGAAATGGACAGGGCTCGAACACCGGGGAGCTGTTTTTT; CDR3 protein: CASRNGQGSNTGELFF
V gene: TRBV29-1; D gene: TRBD1; clone size: -; J gene: TRBJ1-1; CDR3 DNA: TGCAGCGCTACGACAGGGGGTGGCACTGAAGCTTTCTTT; CDR3 protein: CSATTGGGTEAFF